This T cell receptor (beta chain) was sequenced for a study of cytomegalovirus exposure and HLA in healthy donors. Study-level information: Researchers previously reported finding 90 million to 130 million unique TCR beta sequences from 170 million or so T cells.

Each donor was nominally healthy when sampled (though unrecorded immune exposures were likely). This clone was recorded a few times. Antigen unknown. Vbeta (60) and Jbeta (13) primers were used in the PCR. Some clones are missing from TCRdb's copy, which holds only in-frame ones; the method was immunoSEQ multiplex PCR. The repertoire holds under 200,000 clones, with roughly four fifths as singletons. J lost 0 bases, V lost 4 bases, and 9 bases had no gene match. CDR1 and CDR2 from the germline V gene are SGHDT and YYEEEE. The CDR3 spans 17 residues. Overall study results and limits: Solely CMV serostatus was available to characterize immune exposure.

The V and J genes are TRBV5-6 and TRBJ2-7; 11 nucleotides align to TRBD2. This sequence was found in a woman aged 45-59 years in good health and CMV-seronegative. The sequenced material came from PBMCs. As DNA, the CDR3 is TGTGCCAGCAGCCCCTTAACCGGGACTAGCGGCTCCTACGAGCAGTACTTC. Translated, it gives CASSPLTGTSGSYEQYF.